This T cell receptor beta chain appears in the sequencing data of a study of T-cell reconstitution after alpha-beta-depleted transplantation in children (dated by TCRdb to 2015 to 2016). Broadly, across the study: Using TCR repertoire profiling, the study followed T-cell immune reconstitution in a quantitative way in children after TCRalphabeta/CD19-depleted allogeneic hematopoietic cell transplantation. Results the study describes overall, beyond this receptor: Over the following months the frequencies of hyperexpanded clones went down, and after one year T-cell counts and TCRbeta diversity were mostly credited to newly produced T cells. In some patients, high TCRbeta diversity at day 60 was attributed to recipient T cells and intrathymic progenitors that had survived conditioning. Apparently early alphabetaT-cell count recovery about two months after transplant reportedly relied on only several hundred rapidly expanded clones derived from non-depleted graft cells.

Library construction relied on PCR. This sample was sequenced with an Illumina HiSeq 2500. TCR library preparation used molecular barcoding, with unique molecular identifiers applied to normalize quantification of the TCRbeta repertoire. Using fastp at Q25 and MiXCR, TCRdb reprocessed the public reads and kept productive beta chains. One record per CDR3 amino acid sequence lists the most common genes and DNA. The sample table holds about 250,000 distinct CDR3 sequences, of which about 24% were seen once. 4.8% of the sample is taken by the ten largest. The treatment or condition label of this sample denotes: allogeneic hematopoietic cell transplantation with graft depleted of TCRalphabeta T cells and CD19 B cells. Transplant recipients were children who received TCRalphabeta/CD19-depleted allogeneic hematopoietic cell grafts. This clonotype occurred many times. It has no known antigen specificity. The junction departs from the called germline gene at one end, perhaps through a read error.

The cysteine opens and the phenylalanine closes a CDR3 of 13 amino acids. The only DNA kept is the CDR3, 39 bases in frame from the first base. The germline V gene provides CDR1 SGHRS and CDR2 YFSETQ. The chain joins TRBV5-1 to TRBJ2-3, with TRBD2 identical over 8 junction bases. Sequenced here: PBMCs, mostly from graft donor cells, sampled 360 days after TCRalphabeta/CD19-depleted stem cell transplant. The source is a female patient between 2 and 15 years old who had a stem cell transplant for congenital amegakaryocytic thrombocytopenia, so the T cells may come from the graft donor. The CDR3 in this case is CASSGGSTDTQYF. The sequenced DNA is TGTGCCAGCAGCGGGGGCAGCACAGATACGCAGTATTTT.